Each of the 23 T cell receptor beta chains below was sequenced from the same sample in a study of blood T cell repertoires in COVID-19. Repertoires were generated with immunoSEQ multiplex PCR, while TCRdb's copy carries only in-frame clones and drops some. The repertoire holds some 170,000 clones, 80% to 90% seen once, with about 0.95% in the top ten. Sequencing input: peripheral blood. These receptors were collected from a man between 40 and 49 years old with acute or convalescent COVID-19.

The rearrangement links TRBV18 to TRBJ1-6, with 9 bases that match TRBD1. Germline trimming cut 1 base from V and 11 bases from J; bases unmatched to any gene: 6. The germline CDR1 and CDR2 sequences are KGHSH and LQKENI. The length of the CDR3 is 15 residues. Here the CDR3 DNA reads TGTGCCAGCTCACCACGTACAGGGGGCTTGGCACCCCTCCACTTT. Amino acid sequence: CASSPRTGGLAPLHF.

The chain has TRBV2 and TRBJ1-1, with D unresolved. Trimming cost V 3 bases and J 1 base, with 6 bases left between them. This CDR3 has 13 amino acids. CDR1 and CDR2 from the germline V gene are SNHLY and FYNNEI. CDR3 amino acids: CASSDLSNTEAFF. For the CDR3, the DNA is TGTGCCAGCAGTGATCTATCGAACACTGAAGCTTTCTTT. The whole variable domain, filled in from reference TRBV2 and TRBJ1-1, reads EPEVTQTPSHQVTQMGQEVILRCVPISNHLYFYWYRQILGQKVEFLVSFYNNEISEKSEIFDDQFSVERPDGSNFTLKIRSTKLEDSAMYFCASSDLSNTEAFFGQGTRLTVV.

The genes are TRBV19 and TRBJ1-1, with D unclear. Deletions cut 10 bases from V and 2 bases from J, with 17 bases between. This CDR3 is 14 amino acids long. From germline, CDR1 is LNHDA and CDR2 SQIVND (reference sequence). The chain's CDR3 is CATRELEANTEAFF. DNA of the CDR3: TGTGCCACCCGTGAATTGGAGGCAAACACTGAAGCTTTCTTT.

V usage is TRBV7-2 and J usage is TRBJ1-1; 7 nucleotides align to TRBD1. CDR1 and CDR2 (germline): SGHTA, FQGNSA. There are 14 residues in the CDR3. V lost 8 bases to trimming and J lost 6 bases; unmatched junction nucleotides: 12. In DNA form, the CDR3 reads TGTGCCAGCGACAGGGCTGTAGGGGTCCCTGAAGCTTTCTTT. Its protein product is CASDRAVGVPEAFF.

The chain has TRBV6-5 and TRBJ1-2; perhaps TRBD1 as D (6 bases). There are 14 residues in the CDR3. CDR1 and CDR2 (germline): MNHEY, SVGAGI. V was clipped by 2 bases and J by 7 bases, with 14 bases between them. The CDR3 protein is CASSYQQGPGGYTF. The CDR3 nucleotides are TGTGCCAGCAGTTACCAACAGGGACCGGGTGGCTACACCTTC.

The chain is built from TRBV11-3 and TRBJ2-1; TRBD2 aligns across 7 bases. The CDR3 loop spans 15 amino acids. Trimming took 2 bases from V and 2 from J; bases not matched to a gene: 3. Looked up from germline, CDR1 is SGHNT and CDR2 is YENEEA. The DNA for the CDR3 is TGTGCCAGCAGCTTAAAAGGGACTACCTACAATGAGCAGTTCTTC. The encoded protein is CASSLKGTTYNEQFF.

For the CDR3, the DNA is TGTGCCACCCAGCCGGGACAGGATAACTATGGCTACACCTTC. Translating gives CATQPGQDNYGYTF. The chain combines TRBV19 with TRBJ1-2, with TRBD1 matching over 8 bases. With 10 bases clipped from V and 1 base from J, the junction kept 8 bases outside the gene matches. This CDR3 spans 14 amino acids. The germline CDR1 and CDR2 sequences are LNHDA and SQIVND (reference sequence).

This clone was observed a few times. V and J are TRBV3-1 (or the pseudogene TRBV3-2) and TRBJ1-2; D is perhaps TRBD1 (6 bases). Germline assignment: CDR1 LGHDT and CDR2 YNNKEL (reference sequence). This CDR3 comprises 16 residues. Trimming stripped 0 bases from V and 2 bases from J, with 13 bases between. The CDR3 DNA reads as TGTGCCAGCAGCCAAGAAGCTCTCCAGGGGAACTATGGCTACACCTTC. It translates to CASSQEALQGNYGYTF.

This CDR3 is CASSFSTGQYNEQFF. In nucleotides, the CDR3 is TGTGCCAGCAGCTTTAGTACAGGGCAGTACAATGAGCAGTTCTTC. The J gene is TRBJ2-1, the V gene TRBV5-4; maybe TRBD1 (6 bases). V lost 2 bases and J lost 4, with 13 bases in between. CDR1 and CDR2 (germline): SGHNT, YYREEE (reference sequence). The CDR3 has 15 residues. Looking up the rest from reference TRBV5-4 and TRBJ2-1 gives the full variable domain: ETGVTQSPTHLIKTRGQQVTLRCSSQSGHNTVSWYQQALGQGPQFIFQYYREEENGRGNFPPRFSGLQFPNYSSELNVNALELDDSALYLCASSFSTGQYNEQFFGPGTRLTVL.

This chain connects TRBV5-4 to TRBJ1-1, with D possibly TRBD1 on 5 matching bases. Trimming cost V 2 bases and J 0 bases, with 17 bases left between them. CDR1 is SGHNT and CDR2 is YYREEE in the germline V gene (reference sequence). This CDR3 is 17 amino acids long. In DNA form, the CDR3 reads TGTGCCAGCAGCTTCCTACAGGCGACAGAAATGAACACTGAAGCTTTCTTT. Translated: CASSFLQATEMNTEAFF.

The V and J genes are TRBV9 and TRBJ2-7; 7 nucleotides line up with TRBD2. Trimming removed 4 bases from V and 2 bases from J; junction bases left unmatched: 6. Germline CDR1 is SGDLS and CDR2 is YYNGEE. The CDR3 is 14 amino acids. This CDR3 reads CASSLGGNPYEQYF. The CDR3 nucleotides read TGTGCCAGCAGCCTGGGGGGGAACCCCTACGAGCAGTACTTC.

The V and J genes are TRBV27 and TRBJ1-1; D unclear. Germline V CDR1 and CDR2: MNHEY, SMNVEV (reference sequence). The V gene lost 5 bases and the J gene lost 0 bases, with 7 bases spanning the gap. The CDR3 covers 13 residues. CDR3 amino acids: CASSNPMNTEAFF. Here the CDR3 DNA reads TGTGCCAGCAGTAACCCTATGAACACTGAAGCTTTCTTT.

This clone was found a few times. The CDR3 loop is CASSRDGDSYNEQFF. The CDR3 nucleotides are TGTGCCAGCAGTCGAGACGGAGATTCCTACAATGAGCAGTTCTTC. V gene TRBV6-4 combines with J gene TRBJ2-1; unclear D gene. This CDR3 contains 15 residues. The V end was cut by 5 bases, the J end by 1 base, with 12 bases between. CDR1 MRHNA and CDR2 SNTAGT come from the germline V gene.

The chain links TRBV6-5 to TRBJ2-5, with 7 bases lining up with TRBD1. Germline CDR1 and CDR2: MNHEY and SVGAGI. This CDR3 has 14 amino acids. V gave up 4 bases and J gave up 5 bases; unmatched junction bases: 7. CDR3 sequence (DNA): TGTGCCAGCAGTTCAGCGACAGGGCGGGAGACCCAGTACTTC. Residues: CASSSATGRETQYF.

The chain joins TRBV11-2 to TRBJ2-7; 10 bases fit TRBD1. This CDR3 is built from 13 residues. Germline CDR1 reads SGHAT; CDR2 reads FQNNGV. The junction had 3 bases not matched to a gene; V was cut back by 5 bases and J by 5 bases. The CDR3 bases are TGTGCCAGCAGCCGGACAGGGGGAAACGAGCAGTACTTC. This sequence encodes CASSRTGGNEQYF.

The V gene is TRBV5-6, the J gene TRBJ2-2; the D gene is possibly TRBD1 (5 bases). This CDR3 has 16 amino acids. Germline assignment: CDR1 SGHDT and CDR2 YYEEEE. V shed 2 bases and J shed 0 bases, with 11 bases lying between them. CDR3 protein: CASSFRTISNTGELFF. The CDR3 DNA is TGTGCCAGCAGCTTCCGGACAATTTCGAACACCGGGGAGCTGTTTTTT.

This clone has just one count. The chain has TRBV11-2 and TRBJ2-3, with a possible D match to TRBD2 (7 bases). The CDR3 loop spans 16 amino acids. Trimming took 8 bases from V and 2 from J, leaving 20 bases between them. Germline V lookup: CDR1 SGHAT, CDR2 FQNNGV. The CDR3 DNA reads as TGTGCCAGCCGGGGGGCTGGGGGGGGCCCCACAGATACGCAGTATTTT. Translating it yields CASRGAGGGPTDTQYF. Full variable domain (outside the CDR3, taken from reference TRBV11-2 and TRBJ2-3): EAGVAQSPRYKIIEKRQSVAFWCNPISGHATLYWYQQILGQGPKLLIQFQNNGVVDDSQLPKDRFSAERLKGVDSTLKIQPAKLEDSAVYLCASRGAGGGPTDTQYFGPGTRLTVL.

V is TRBV11-2 and J is TRBJ2-3, with TRBD1 identical over 11 bases. Looked up from germline, CDR1 is SGHAT and CDR2 is FQNNGV. V trimming: 2 bases; J trimming: 4 bases; junction bases outside the gene matches: 5. This CDR3 has 16 residues. The CDR3 coding sequence is TGTGCCAGCAGCTTACGGACGGGACAGGGGGCAGATACGCAGTATTTT. The encoded protein is CASSLRTGQGADTQYF.

The CDR3 sequence is CASSSGTGNYGYTF. CDR3 DNA sequence: TGTGCCAGCAGCAGCGGGACAGGGAACTATGGCTACACCTTC. J is TRBJ1-2 and V is TRBV5-4; 9 bases fit TRBD1. Germline CDR1 is SGHNT and CDR2 is YYREEE (reference sequence). The V and J ends lost 4 bases and 2 bases, in that order; junction bases with no gene match: 3. The CDR3 is made up of 14 amino acids.

The gene calls are TRBV6-4 and TRBJ2-7; a weak D match, TRBD1 (6 bases). V lost 3 bases and J 0 bases, leaving 15 bases between the germline ends. There are 16 residues in the CDR3. Germline V gene lookup returns CDR1 MRHNA and CDR2 SNTAGT. The CDR3 reads CASSDAGTPLSYEQYF. DNA for the CDR3: TGTGCCAGCAGTGATGCCGGGACACCTCTCTCCTACGAGCAGTACTTC.

Only one count was recorded for this clone. V gene TRBV28 combines with J gene TRBJ2-7; D may be TRBD1 (6 bases). Germline CDR1 and CDR2: MDHEN and SYDVKM. The CDR3 is 11 residues long. V was clipped by 8 bases and J by 1 base, with 6 bases between them. In DNA form, the CDR3 reads TGTGCCAGCCAGGGGTCCTACGAGCAGTACTTC. It codes for CASQGSYEQYF.

V gene TRBV24-1 combines with J gene TRBJ1-5; D unresolved. V lost 4 bases and J lost 4, with 13 bases in between. Germline loops: CDR1 KGHDR, CDR2 SFDVKD. The CDR3 extends over 15 amino acids. The CDR3 bases are TGTGCCACCAGTGAACACCGCTACTATAATCAGCCCCAGCATTTT. This sequence encodes CATSEHRYYNQPQHF.

The rearrangement uses TRBV18 and TRBJ2-7, with 7 nucleotides matching TRBD1. The CDR3 runs to 13 residues. Germline CDR1 and CDR2: KGHSH and LQKENI. Trimming at V came to 3 bases and at J to 6 bases, leaving 5 bases not matched to a gene. This CDR3 is CASSPSDRIEQYF. The DNA of the CDR3 is TGTGCCAGCTCACCGTCGGACAGGATCGAGCAGTACTTC.